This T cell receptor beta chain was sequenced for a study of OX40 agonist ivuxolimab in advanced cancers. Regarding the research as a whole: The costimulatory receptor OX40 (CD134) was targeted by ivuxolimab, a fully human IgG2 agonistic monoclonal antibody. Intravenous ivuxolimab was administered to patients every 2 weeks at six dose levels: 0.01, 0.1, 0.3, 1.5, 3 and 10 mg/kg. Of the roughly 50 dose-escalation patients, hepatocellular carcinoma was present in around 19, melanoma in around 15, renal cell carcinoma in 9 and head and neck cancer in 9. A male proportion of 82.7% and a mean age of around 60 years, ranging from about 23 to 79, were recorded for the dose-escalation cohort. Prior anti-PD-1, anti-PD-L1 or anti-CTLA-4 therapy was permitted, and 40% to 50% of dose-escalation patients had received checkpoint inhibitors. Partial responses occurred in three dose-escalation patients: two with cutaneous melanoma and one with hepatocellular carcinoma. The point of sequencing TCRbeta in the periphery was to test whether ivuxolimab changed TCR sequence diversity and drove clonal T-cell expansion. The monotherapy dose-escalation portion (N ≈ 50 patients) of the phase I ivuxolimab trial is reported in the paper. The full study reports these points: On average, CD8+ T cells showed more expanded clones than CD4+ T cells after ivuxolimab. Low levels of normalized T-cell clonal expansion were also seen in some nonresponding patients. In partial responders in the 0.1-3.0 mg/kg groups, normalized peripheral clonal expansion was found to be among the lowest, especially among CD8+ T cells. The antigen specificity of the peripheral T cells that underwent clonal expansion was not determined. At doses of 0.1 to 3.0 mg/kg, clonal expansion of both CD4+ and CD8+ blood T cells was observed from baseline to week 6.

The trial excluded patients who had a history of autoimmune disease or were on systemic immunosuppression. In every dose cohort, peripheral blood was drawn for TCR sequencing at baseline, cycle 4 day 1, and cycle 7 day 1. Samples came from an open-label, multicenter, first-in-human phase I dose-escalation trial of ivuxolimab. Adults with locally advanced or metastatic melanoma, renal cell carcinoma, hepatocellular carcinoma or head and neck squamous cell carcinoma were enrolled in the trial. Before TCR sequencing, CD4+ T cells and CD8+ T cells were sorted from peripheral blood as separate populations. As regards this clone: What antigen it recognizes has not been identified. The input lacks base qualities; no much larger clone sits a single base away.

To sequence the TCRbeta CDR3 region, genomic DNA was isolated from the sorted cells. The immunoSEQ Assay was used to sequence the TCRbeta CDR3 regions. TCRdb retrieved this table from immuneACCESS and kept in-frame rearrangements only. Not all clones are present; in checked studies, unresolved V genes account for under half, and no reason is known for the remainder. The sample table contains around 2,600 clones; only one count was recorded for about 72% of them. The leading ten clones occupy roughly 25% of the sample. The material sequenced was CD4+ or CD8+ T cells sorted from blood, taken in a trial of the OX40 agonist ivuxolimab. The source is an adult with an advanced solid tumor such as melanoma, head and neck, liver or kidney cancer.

The DNA sequence is TGTGCCTGGAGTAGCGGGTTTAACAATGAGCAGTTCTTC. This yields the protein CAWSSGFNNEQFF. The chain was built from TRBV30 and TRBJ2-1; 6 matching bases give a weak D call of TRBD2. V and J lose 2 bases and 5 bases, and a span of 10 bases separates them. The CDR3 numbers 13 residues from cysteine through phenylalanine. Only the CDR3 portion is preserved as DNA: 39 bases, with reading frame beginning at the first base. As encoded in the germline V gene (reference sequence), CDR1 is GTSNPN while CDR2 is SVGIG.